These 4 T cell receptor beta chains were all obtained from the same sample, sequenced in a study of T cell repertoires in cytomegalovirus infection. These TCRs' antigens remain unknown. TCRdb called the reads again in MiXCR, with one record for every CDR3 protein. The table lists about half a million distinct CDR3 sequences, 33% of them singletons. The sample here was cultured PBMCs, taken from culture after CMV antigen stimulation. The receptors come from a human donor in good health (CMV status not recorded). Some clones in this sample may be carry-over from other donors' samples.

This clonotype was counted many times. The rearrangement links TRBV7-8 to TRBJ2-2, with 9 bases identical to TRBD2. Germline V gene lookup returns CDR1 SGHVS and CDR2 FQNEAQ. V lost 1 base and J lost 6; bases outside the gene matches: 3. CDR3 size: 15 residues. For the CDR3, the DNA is TGTGCCAGCAGCTTAGTTGCGGGAGGGCCCGGGGAGCTGTTTTTT. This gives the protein CASSLVAGGPGELFF.

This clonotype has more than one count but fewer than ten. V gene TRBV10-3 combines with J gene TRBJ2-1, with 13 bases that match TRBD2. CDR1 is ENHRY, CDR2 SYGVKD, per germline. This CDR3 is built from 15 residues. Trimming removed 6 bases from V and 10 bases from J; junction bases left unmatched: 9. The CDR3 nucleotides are TGTGCCATCAGCGGGACTAGCGGGATCCCGGGGGAGCAGTTCTTC. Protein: CAISGTSGIPGEQFF.

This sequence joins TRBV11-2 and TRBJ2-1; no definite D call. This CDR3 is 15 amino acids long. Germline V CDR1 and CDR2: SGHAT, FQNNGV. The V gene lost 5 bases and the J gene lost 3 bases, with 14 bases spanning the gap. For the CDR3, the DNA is TGTGCCAGCAGCCCAGTGAGTTGGGGCTACAATGAGCAGTTCTTC. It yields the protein CASSPVSWGYNEQFF.

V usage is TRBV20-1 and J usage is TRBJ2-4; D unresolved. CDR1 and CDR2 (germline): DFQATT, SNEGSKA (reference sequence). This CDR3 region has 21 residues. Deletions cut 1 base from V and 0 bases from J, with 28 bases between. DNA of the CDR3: TGCAGTGCTAGAGCAGCCGACATACGGCCTAGAGAAGTCTTAGCCAAAAACATTCAGTACTTC. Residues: CSARAADIRPREVLAKNIQYF.